This TCR beta chain appears in the sequencing data of a study of blood T cell repertoires in COVID-19. Adults between roughly 18 and 100 years of age took part from about 24 US areas. Cohort placement rested on clinical history that participants reported themselves. Original processing methods: Estimated nucleated cell counts came from reference gene primer amplification. The repertoire was sequenced with immunoSEQ multiplex PCR; TCRdb's copy has only in-frame clones and lacks some. That table is the source of V, J and clone size, and D and trimming were worked out from the DNA. The sample has more than 200,000 clones, 70% to 90% seen once; the top ten hold about 4%. Sample: PBMCs or T cells enriched from blood (not recorded which). This receptor was identified in a man aged 25 to 40 with acute COVID-19.

In DNA form, the CDR3 reads TGTGCCAGCTCACCGGGGACTTATGGCTACACCTTC. Encoded protein: CASSPGTYGYTF. The chain links TRBV18 to TRBJ1-2; the D gene is possibly TRBD1 (5 bases). Trimming removed 3 bases at V and 5 bases at J, with 7 bases between. The germline V gene has CDR1 KGHSH and CDR2 LQKENI. The CDR3 has 12 amino acids.